These 23 T cell receptor beta chains originate from one sample sequenced in a study of T cell responses to AZD1222 COVID-19 vaccine. The assay was immunoSEQ multiplex PCR, and TCRdb's table has in-frame clones only and misses some. Of about 49,000 clones in the sample, 60% to 85% are singletons; the top ten hold around 7%. The material was peripheral blood, obtained on day 0 of AZD1222 vaccination. The source is an adult in good health.

The chain recombines TRBV6-2 or TRBV6-3 with TRBJ2-3; 7 nucleotides agree with TRBD1. From germline, CDR1 is MNHEY and CDR2 SVGEGT. The CDR3 is 15 residues long. V shed 2 bases, J shed 3 bases, and the junction held 5 bases outside the gene matches. The CDR3 region is CASSYRGLGTDTQYF. The DNA of the CDR3 is TGTGCCAGCAGTTACAGGGGGCTAGGAACAGATACGCAGTATTTT.

This chain connects TRBV28 to TRBJ1-3; D unresolved. The CDR3 has 15 residues. The V gene lost 4 bases and the J gene lost 2 bases, with 12 bases spanning the gap. Germline lookup yields CDR1 MDHEN and CDR2 SYDVKM. The CDR3 DNA reads TGTGCCAGCAGTTCCCGTAGGATGGCTGGAAACACCATATATTTT. This sequence encodes CASSSRRMAGNTIYF.

The chain couples TRBV7-3 to TRBJ2-2; no firm D call. Trimming took off 4 bases at V and 5 bases at J, with 11 bases between the two ends. The germline gives CDR1 SGHTA, CDR2 FQGTGA. This CDR3 spans 14 amino acids. The chain's CDR3 is CASSSLLATGELFF. Written as DNA, the CDR3 is TGTGCCAGCAGCTCTCTCCTGGCGACCGGGGAGCTGTTTTTT.

The V call is TRBV2, the J call TRBJ2-3, with 8 bases identical to TRBD1. This CDR3 has 14 amino acids. The germline CDR1 and CDR2 sequences are SNHLY and FYNNEI. V shed 8 bases and J 2 bases; nucleotides not matched to a gene: 6. The CDR3 is CASFQGAHTDTQYF. The DNA for the CDR3 is TGTGCCAGCTTTCAGGGGGCGCACACAGATACGCAGTATTTT.

The chain employs TRBV3-1 (or the pseudogene TRBV3-2) and TRBJ2-5, with D uncertain. This CDR3 is 17 amino acids long. Germline assignment: CDR1 LGHDT and CDR2 YNNKEL (reference sequence). Trimming stripped 1 base from V and 5 bases from J, with 20 bases between. CDR3: CASSQGVVRVVVETQYF. For the CDR3, the DNA is TGTGCCAGCAGCCAAGGCGTGGTGCGTGTAGTAGTCGAGACCCAGTACTTC.

The rearrangement links TRBV2 to TRBJ1-5; 7 nucleotides align to TRBD1. The trim removed 7 bases at V and 4 bases at J, leaving 13 bases unmatched. The CDR3 has 16 residues. CDR1 and CDR2 from the germline V gene are SNHLY and FYNNEI. CDR3 nucleotides: TGTGCCAGCAACCCCTTCGACACAGGGGCGAATCAGCCCCAGCATTTT. This sequence encodes CASNPFDTGANQPQHF.

On this clone: The same CDR3 arises from other DNA sequences in this sample as well. This chain uses TRBV10-3 with TRBJ1-2; D unclear. Trimming removed 3 bases from V and 4 bases from J, with 3 bases in between. The CDR3 sequence is 11 residues long. Germline-derived CDR1 and CDR2 are ENHRY and SYGVKD. Here the CDR3 reads CAISDSYGYTF. The CDR3 DNA reads as TGTGCCATCAGTGACAGCTATGGCTACACCTTC.

The V call is TRBV6-5, the J call TRBJ2-7, with 10 bases fitting TRBD1. V gave up 2 bases and J gave up 5 bases; unmatched junction bases: 3. The V gene's germline CDR1 is MNHEY and CDR2 SVGAGI. The CDR3 extends over 14 amino acids. The CDR3 nucleotides read TGTGCCAGCAGTTACGGGACAGGGGAAAACGAGCAGTACTTC. The encoded protein is CASSYGTGENEQYF.

This chain joins TRBV12-3 or TRBV12-4 and TRBJ1-2; D ambiguous. The CDR3 contains 11 residues. V was clipped by 6 bases and J by 8 bases, with 10 bases between them. CDR3: CASSRYSGYTF. The CDR3 coding sequence is TGTGCCAGCAGCCGATACAGCGGCTACACCTTC.

This sequence joins TRBV19 and TRBJ1-1; D call uncertain. The CDR3 is made up of 14 amino acids. V gave up 4 bases and J gave up 1 base, with 10 bases separating them. Germline CDR1 LNHDA, CDR2 SQIVND (reference sequence). The chain's CDR3 is CASSKRLQNTEAFF. Written as DNA, the CDR3 is TGTGCCAGTAGTAAAAGGCTCCAGAACACTGAAGCTTTCTTT. Combining the CDR3 with reference TRBV19 and TRBJ1-1 gives the whole variable domain DGGITQSPKYLFRKEGQNVTLSCEQNLNHDAMYWYRQDPGQGLRLIYYSQIVNDFQKGDIAEGYSVSREKKESFPLTVTSAQKNPTAFYLCASSKRLQNTEAFFGQGTRLTVV.

This sequence joins TRBV7-2 and TRBJ2-5, with D maybe TRBD2 (5 bases). The CDR3 totals 13 residues. Trimming left V 2 bases short and J 4 bases short, with 8 bases between. Germline CDR1 SGHTA, CDR2 FQGNSA. The CDR3 loop is CASSLSRGETQYF. The CDR3 DNA follows: TGTGCCAGCAGCTTAAGTCGGGGAGAGACCCAGTACTTC.

CDR3 bases: TGTGCCAGCAGTGAAGAAGGTCGGGGCACCATATATTTT. This codes for CASSEEGRGTIYF. V is TRBV6-1 and J is TRBJ1-3; D call uncertain. Trimming shortened V by 1 base and J by 9 bases, and 10 bases separated the two germline ends. The CDR3 is 13 residues long. CDR1 is MNHNS, CDR2 SASEGT, per germline.

The V call is TRBV10-3, the J call TRBJ2-3; 8 nucleotides align to TRBD1. Per the germline V gene, CDR1 is ENHRY and CDR2 is SYGVKD. CDR3 size: 15 residues. V lost 7 bases to trimming and J lost 3 bases; unmatched junction nucleotides: 9. The CDR3 spells CAITTGQGATDTQYF. In nucleotides, the CDR3 is TGTGCCATCACCACCGGACAGGGTGCAACAGATACGCAGTATTTT.

The J gene is TRBJ1-2, the V gene TRBV14; 7 nucleotides match TRBD1. This CDR3 spans 15 amino acids. V was clipped by 4 bases and J by 8 bases; unmatched bases: 13. Germline V gene lookup returns CDR1 SGHDN and CDR2 FVKESK. The DNA for the CDR3 is TGTGCCAGCAGCCCTTGGGGACAGCGACCTCTGGGCTACACCTTC. Its protein product is CASSPWGQRPLGYTF.

The CDR3 reads CASSVATKGSGYTF. The CDR3 DNA reads TGTGCCAGCAGCGTAGCTACAAAAGGGTCTGGCTACACCTTC. The chain has TRBV9 and TRBJ1-2; D is ambiguous. The CDR3 totals 14 residues. Deletions cut 0 bases from V and 7 bases from J, with 13 bases between. Per germline, CDR1 SGDLS and CDR2 YYNGEE.

This sequence joins TRBV7-9 and TRBJ2-1; 13 bases match TRBD2. Per germline, CDR1 SEHNR and CDR2 FQNEAQ (reference sequence). There are 16 residues in the CDR3. Trimming took 0 bases from V and 8 from J; bases not matched to a gene: 4. CDR3 sequence reads: CASSLAALAGGYEQFF. In DNA form, the CDR3 reads TGTGCCAGCAGCTTAGCAGCACTAGCGGGAGGGTATGAGCAGTTCTTC.

The V call is TRBV5-6, the J call TRBJ1-6; no clear D. Germline V gives CDR1 SGHDT, CDR2 YYEEEE. This CDR3 comprises 14 residues. Trimming stripped 3 bases from V and 8 bases from J, with 12 bases between. This CDR3 is CASSYSGPHSPLHF. The DNA of the CDR3 is TGTGCCAGCAGCTACAGCGGCCCCCATTCACCCCTCCACTTT. The full variable domain, its missing parts supplied by reference TRBV5-6 and TRBJ1-6, is DAGVTQSPTHLIKTRGQQVTLRCSPKSGHDTVSWYQQALGQGPQFIFQYYEEEERQRGNFPDRFSGHQFPNYSSELNVNALLLGDSALYLCASSYSGPHSPLHFGNGTRLTVT.

The chain links TRBV10-3 to TRBJ2-1; TRBD2 aligns across 9 bases. The CDR3 contains 15 residues. V was pared by 3 bases and J by 10 bases, with 10 bases of the junction left unmatched. Germline values: CDR1 ENHRY, CDR2 SYGVKD. The CDR3 here is CAISDLAGGPSEQFF. CDR3 bases: TGTGCCATCAGTGATTTGGCGGGAGGGCCCTCCGAGCAGTTCTTC.

The chain carries TRBV6-1 and TRBJ1-2, with a possible D match to TRBD1 (5 bases). The germline V gene has CDR1 MNHNS and CDR2 SASEGT. V dropped 3 bases and J dropped 5 bases, with 10 bases sitting between them. The CDR3 runs 13 residues. CDR3 residues: CASSDGRVYGYTF. The CDR3 DNA follows: TGTGCCAGCAGTGATGGCAGGGTGTATGGCTACACCTTC.

This sequence joins TRBV3-1 (or the pseudogene TRBV3-2) and TRBJ1-4; no clear D gene. The CDR3 is made up of 15 amino acids. The germline V gene has CDR1 LGHDT and CDR2 YNNKEL (reference sequence). With 1 base removed from V and 8 bases from J, the gap between germline ends came to 14 bases. The CDR3 nucleotides are TGTGCCAGCAGCCAAGGTGATTTCGGACGGGAAAAACTGTTTTTT. Its protein product is CASSQGDFGREKLFF.

The V call is TRBV15, the J call TRBJ1-1, with TRBD1 as a possible D gene (6 bases). CDR1 and CDR2 (germline): LNHNV, YYDKDF (reference sequence). This CDR3 is 13 amino acids long. V gave up 3 bases and J gave up 5 bases, with 10 bases separating them. The CDR3 DNA reads TGTGCCACCAGCAGGGGGGCGGGGACTGAAGCTTTCTTT. This sequence encodes CATSRGAGTEAFF. Full variable domain (missing parts from reference TRBV15 and TRBJ1-1): DAMVIQNPRYQVTQFGKPVTLSCSQTLNHNVMYWYQQKSSQAPKLLFHYYDKDFNNEADTPDNFQSRRPNTSFCFLDIRSPGLGDTAMYLCATSRGAGTEAFFGQGTRLTVV.

The chain combines TRBV28 with TRBJ2-7, with D tentatively TRBD1 (6 bases). The CDR3 covers 13 residues. V was shortened by 3 bases and J by 3 bases, with 9 bases between the two germline ends. CDR1 and CDR2 (germline): MDHEN, SYDVKM. The CDR3 DNA reads TGTGCCAGCAGTTTCCACAGGGTCTACGAGCAGTACTTC. Protein sequence: CASSFHRVYEQYF.

The chain is built from TRBV28 and TRBJ1-5; D is unresolved. The length of the CDR3 is 15 residues. Germline V CDR1 and CDR2: MDHEN, SYDVKM. V was clipped by 4 bases and J by 4 bases, with 14 bases between them. The CDR3 reads CASSSIPTQNQPQHF. CDR3 sequence (DNA): TGTGCCAGCAGTTCCATTCCGACACAGAATCAGCCCCAGCATTTT.